These 16 T cell receptor beta chains were all obtained from the same sample, sequenced in a study of blood T cell repertoires in COVID-19. Produced via immunoSEQ multiplex PCR; TCRdb's table is partial and in-frame only. The sample carries 150,000 to 200,000 clones, 86% recorded once. Specimen: peripheral blood. The receptors were gathered from a woman in her sixties with COVID-19, enrolled during active disease.

This chain links TRBV18 with TRBJ1-3; 7 bases align to TRBD1. Germline values: CDR1 KGHSH, CDR2 LQKENI. The CDR3 spans 17 residues. The V gene end was trimmed by 3 bases and the J gene end by 0 bases; junction bases not matched to a gene: 8. In DNA form, the CDR3 reads TGTGCCAGCTCACCCCGACAGGGCCAGACCTCTGGAAACACCATATATTTT. This sequence encodes CASSPRQGQTSGNTIYF.

This chain joins TRBV4-3 and TRBJ2-3; TRBD1 matches at 9 bases. Germline V CDR1 and CDR2: LGHNA, YSLEER. This CDR3 region has 16 residues. V was pared by 0 bases and J by 4 bases, with 5 bases of the junction left unmatched. DNA of the CDR3: TGCGCCAGCAGCCAAGATGGACAGGGGATCGCAGATACGCAGTATTTT. Its protein product is CASSQDGQGIADTQYF.

The sample holds a few counts of this clone. The J gene is TRBJ1-6, the V gene TRBV28, with unresolved D. The CDR3 length is 13 residues. Germline V gene data show CDR1 as MDHEN and CDR2 as SYDVKM. Trimming took 8 bases from V and 8 from J, leaving 13 bases between them. The CDR3 reads CASALPGDSPLHF. The CDR3 DNA reads as TGTGCCAGCGCCTTACCGGGAGATTCACCCCTCCACTTT.

This clone appeared once. Other DNA sequences of this sample code for an identical CDR3. The chain has TRBV30 and TRBJ1-2; D gene uncertain. CDR3 length equals 12 residues. Germline assignment: CDR1 GTSNPN and CDR2 SVGIG (reference sequence). Trimming removed 0 bases at V and 5 bases at J, with 7 bases between. The CDR3 sequence: CAWSVEGYGYTF. The CDR3 region has the DNA TGTGCCTGGAGTGTCGAGGGTTATGGCTACACCTTC.

This clone has only one observation. The CDR3 is CATSDLPTGELFF. The CDR3 DNA reads as TGTGCCACCAGTGATTTGCCGACCGGGGAGCTGTTTTTT. The chain joins TRBV24-1 to TRBJ2-2; D unresolved. From germline, CDR1 is KGHDR and CDR2 SFDVKD. The CDR3 is 13 residues long. Trimming took 0 bases from V and 5 from J, leaving 3 bases between them.

V gene TRBV15 combines with J gene TRBJ2-7, with D possibly TRBD1 on 6 matching bases. The ends were cut back, 5 bases at V and 2 bases at J, with 13 bases in the middle. The germline gives CDR1 LNHNV, CDR2 YYDKDF (reference sequence). The CDR3 is 14 residues long. CDR3 region: CATSRGGQTYEQYF. In DNA form, the CDR3 reads TGTGCCACCAGCCGAGGAGGACAGACCTACGAGCAGTACTTC.

This clone was recorded once. The V gene is TRBV18, the J gene TRBJ2-1, with TRBD2 matching over 7 bases. This CDR3 has 15 amino acids. J was trimmed by 6 bases and V by 3 bases; bases with no gene match: 8. CDR1 and CDR2 (germline): KGHSH, LQKENI. The DNA for the CDR3 is TGTGCCAGCTCACCCAACAGCGGGACGGTCAATGAGCAGTTCTTC. Protein: CASSPNSGTVNEQFF. The variable domain in full, with the rest retrieved from reference TRBV18 and TRBJ2-1, is NAGVMQNPRHLVRRRGQEARLRCSPMKGHSHVYWYRQLPEEGLKFMVYLQKENIIDESGMPKERFSAEFPKEGPSILRIQQVVRGDSAAYFCASSPNSGTVNEQFFGPGTRLTVL.

The gene calls are TRBV30 and TRBJ2-3, with TRBD2 matching over 9 bases. There are 15 residues in the CDR3. V lost 1 base, J lost 3 bases, and 5 bases stayed unmatched. Germline V gives CDR1 GTSNPN, CDR2 SVGIG (reference sequence). DNA of the CDR3: TGTGCCTGGAGTGCCCGGCTAGCGGGGACAGATACGCAGTATTTT. This encodes CAWSARLAGTDTQYF.

The chain joins TRBV7-2 to TRBJ2-1; D is possibly TRBD2 (6 bases). The V gene's germline CDR1 is SGHTA and CDR2 FQGNSA. The germline V and J ends were trimmed by 5 bases and 8 bases, with 25 bases remaining between them. The CDR3 extends over 17 amino acids. The CDR3: CASSPRGERAMYYEQFF. In nucleotides, the CDR3 is TGTGCCAGCAGCCCACGTGGGGAGCGGGCGATGTATTATGAGCAGTTCTTC.

The chain has TRBV9 and TRBJ2-7; tentative D call: TRBD1 (5 bases). CDR3 length: 15 amino acids. Germline V gene lookup returns CDR1 SGDLS and CDR2 YYNGEE. The V end was cut by 0 bases, the J end by 2 bases, with 12 bases between. CDR3 sequence reads: CASSVEQGAAYEQYF. In DNA, the CDR3 is TGTGCCAGCAGCGTAGAACAAGGGGCTGCCTACGAGCAGTACTTC.

The chain is built from TRBV5-1 and TRBJ2-7, with TRBD2 identical over 7 bases. The CDR3 covers 15 residues. Losses at the gene ends were 0 bases for V and 6 bases for J; bases not matched to a gene: 9. Germline lookup yields CDR1 SGHRS and CDR2 YFSETQ. The DNA of the CDR3 is TGCGCCAGCAGCTTGGGAGCGGGAATCCGCGGCGAGCAGTACTTC. Protein product: CASSLGAGIRGEQYF. Filled out from reference TRBV5-1 and TRBJ2-7, the complete variable domain reads KAGVTQTPRYLIKTRGQQVTLSCSPISGHRSVSWYQQTPGQGLQFLFEYFSETQRNKGNFPGRFSGRQFSNSRSEMNVSTLELGDSALYLCASSLGAGIRGEQYFGPGTRLTVT.

V usage is TRBV7-8 and J usage is TRBJ2-7, with 10 bases aligning to TRBD1. The ends lost 4 bases at V and 2 bases at J; junction bases unmatched: 5. Per germline, CDR1 SGHVS and CDR2 FQNEAQ. The CDR3 is 15 amino acids. The DNA for the CDR3 is TGTGCCAGCAGCTATACCGGGACAGGGGCCTACGAGCAGTACTTC. Translated, it gives CASSYTGTGAYEQYF.

CDR3 in DNA: TGCGCCAGCAGCCAAGACGTGGGACAGGGGGCGGGAGGCTACACCTTC. This sequence encodes CASSQDVGQGAGGYTF. V usage is TRBV4-3 and J usage is TRBJ1-2; 12 nucleotides match TRBD1. The ends lost 0 bases at V and 8 bases at J; junction bases unmatched: 7. This CDR3 spans 16 amino acids. Per germline, CDR1 LGHNA and CDR2 YSLEER.

The chain is built from TRBV6-5 and TRBJ1-3, with TRBD1 as a possible D gene (5 bases). Germline V gene sequence: CDR1 MNHEY, CDR2 SVGAGI. CDR3 length equals 14 residues. Trimming pared 6 bases from V and 0 bases from J, leaving 9 bases between. The CDR3 spells CASRDSSSGNTIYF. The CDR3 region has the DNA TGTGCCAGCAGAGACAGCTCCTCTGGAAACACCATATATTTT.

The rearrangement joins TRBV11-3 to TRBJ2-1; maybe TRBD2 (6 bases). Germline lookup yields CDR1 SGHNT and CDR2 YENEEA. V lost 5 bases to trimming and J lost 0 bases, with 17 bases between them. The CDR3 spans 17 residues. CDR3 sequence: CASSLRGLPFSYNEQFF. The CDR3 DNA is TGTGCCAGCAGCCTCCGGGGACTGCCTTTCTCCTACAATGAGCAGTTCTTC.

The table lists this clone with a few counts. The chain is built from TRBV5-1 and TRBJ2-7, with 11 bases fitting TRBD1. Germline trimming cut 4 bases from V and 1 base from J; bases unmatched to any gene: 7. Germline assignment: CDR1 SGHRS and CDR2 YFSETQ. CDR3 length: 16 residues. This CDR3 is CASSPGTGGPSYEQYF. The DNA of the CDR3 is TGCGCCAGCAGCCCCGGGACAGGGGGGCCATCCTACGAGCAGTACTTC.